Included here is one TCR beta chain sequence, with context. The ends were cut back, 2 bases at V and 1 base at J, with 11 bases in the middle. The CDR3 is made up of 15 amino acids. CDR1 SGHTA and CDR2 FQGNSA come from the germline V gene. This sample is drawn from a study of control samples from healthy donors and cancer patients. Here immunoSEQ multiplex PCR was the method, and the copy in TCRdb shows in-frame clones only, minus some. The data contain under 75,000 clones, around 85% of them singletons. V usage is TRBV7-2 and J usage is TRBJ1-1, with D possibly being TRBD1 (6 bases). The TCR originated in a man aged 40-55 years in good health. The sample consisted of blood. CDR3 in amino acids: CASSLFPGQNTEAFF. The CDR3 region has the DNA TGTGCCAGCAGCTTATTCCCGGGACAGAACACTGAAGCTTTCTTT.